This T cell receptor beta chain is drawn from a study of patients and donors after allogeneic stem cell transplantation. The V gene end was trimmed by 1 base and the J gene end by 5 bases; junction bases not matched to a gene: 6. There are 16 residues in the CDR3. TCRdb used MiXCR to reprocess the RT-PCR reads, holding one entry per CDR3 protein. The data show 200,000 to 250,000 distinct CDR3 sequences, 13% to 15% seen once. The chain recombines TRBV12-3 or TRBV12-4 with TRBJ2-4, with 9 bases that match TRBD2. Sequenced material: blood, either unsorted or a sorted T cell fraction (not recorded which). The sequence was obtained from a human donor who was either an allogeneic HSCT recipient or a stem cell or donor lymphocyte infusion donor (not recorded which). It is not recorded whose cells these are; they may come from a transplant donor. For the CDR3, the DNA is TGTGCCAGCAGTTTAGGGGGTAGCGGGGGTCAAAACATTCAGTACTTC. It codes for CASSLGGSGGQNIQYF.